The following is a T cell receptor (beta chain) sequence with its context. Relative to the germline gene, one junction end is altered; a read error may explain this. The data originate from a study of blood T cell repertoires in COVID-19. The CDR3 covers 13 residues. Germline loops: CDR1 MNHEY, CDR2 SVGAGI. Libraries were prepared by immunoSEQ multiplex PCR; TCRdb keeps only in-frame clonotypes and omits some of them. The sample shows about 300,000 clones, 75% to 90% of them seen only once. This sequence was found in a man between 35 and 55 years old with acute or convalescent COVID-19. The genes are TRBV6-5 and TRBJ2-7, with D unclear. The specimen sequenced was peripheral blood. CDR3 residues: CASRYLTYYEQYF. In DNA, the CDR3 is TGTGCCAGCAGGTACTTGACATACTACGAGCAGTACTTC.